The rows below give T cell receptor beta chains drawn from one sample of a study of liver allograft versus peripheral blood T cells. Each CDR3 protein is one row after TCRdb ran MiXCR on the reads. The sample yields some 10,000 distinct CDR3 sequences, about a fifth seen once. All receptors come from a human patient who had a liver transplant. Some T cells may be provided by the graft donor. The CDR3 runs from the conserved cysteine through the conserved F or W. The D gene is left open where the match is weak. Clone size, where shown, is once, few, many, or a class for clones that have expanded.

TRBD1 | - | TRBJ1-2 | TRBV9 | TGTGCCAGCAGCGCTACGGACAGGTCCCACTATGGCTACACCTTC | CASSATDRSHYGYTF
TRBD1 | medium-sized | TRBJ1-3 | TRBV19 | TGTGCCAGTAGTGTGGGACAGCTGGAAAACACCATATATTTT | CASSVGQLENTIYF
- | medium-sized | TRBJ2-3 | TRBV24-1 | TGTGCCACCAGTGACGTTAGAGGGCCACAAGATACGCAGTATTTT | CATSDVRGPQDTQYF
- | few | TRBJ1-1 | TRBV19 | TGTGCCAGCAGTATGGGGTATGACAGATCGAACACTGAAGCTTTCTTT | CASSMGYDRSNTEAFF
- | few | TRBJ2-7 | TRBV6-6 | TGTGCCAGCACCGCGGACTCCTACGAGCAGTACTTC | CASTADSYEQYF
TRBD1 | medium-sized | TRBJ1-3 | TRBV19 | TGTGCCAGTAGTATATCCCCGACAGGGCACTCTGGAAACACCATATATTTT | CASSISPTGHSGNTIYF
TRBD1 | medium-sized | TRBJ1-2 | TRBV27 | TGTGCCAGCAGCACTCTCAGGGGGTCTCTTAACTATGGCTACACCTTC | CASSTLRGSLNYGYTF
- | medium-sized | TRBJ2-3 | TRBV24-1 | TGTGCCACCAGTGATTTGTACGGGGGTGGCACAGATACGCAGTATTTT | CATSDLYGGGTDTQYF
- | - | TRBJ1-4 | TRBV7-9 | TGTGCCAGCAGCTTAGCAGGGGTCGGTGAAAAACTGTTTTTT | CASSLAGVGEKLFF
- | - | TRBJ2-7 | TRBV28 | TGTGCCAGCAGTTTATGGGGAGGGGGTAACGAGCAGTACTTC | CASSLWGGGNEQYF
- | - | TRBJ2-7 | TRBV12-3/TRBV12-4 | TGTGCCAGCAGTCCATTTAACAGGGCTGCCTACGAGCAGTACTTC | CASSPFNRAAYEQYF
- | medium-sized | TRBJ1-2 | TRBV6-5 | TGTGCCAGCAGTTACTCCGTTACTAACTATGGCTACACCTTC | CASSYSVTNYGYTF
- | - | TRBJ2-3 | TRBV7-9 | TGTGCCAGCAGCTTCACGAGAGATACGCAGTATTTT | CASSFTRDTQYF
- | many | TRBJ2-1 | TRBV15 | TGTGCCACCAGCCCCCCGTTCGTAGCCTACAATGAGCAGTTCTTC | CATSPPFVAYNEQFF
- | - | TRBJ2-7 | TRBV15 | TGTGCCACCGCCACTCCCTCCGGGGGTCTTGTCGAGCAGTACTTC | CATATPSGGLVEQYF
TRBD2 | - | TRBJ2-3 | TRBV10-2 | TGCGCCAGCGGGGGGGTGCTTACAGATACGCAGTATTTT | CASGGVLTDTQYF
- | medium-sized | TRBJ1-2 | TRBV6-1 | TGTGCCAGCAGTGAAGTCCCGTTGGCAGGGATAGGCTACACCTTC | CASSEVPLAGIGYTF
TRBD1 | few | TRBJ1-1 | TRBV6-5 | TGTGCCAGCAGGCTACCGGGACAGGTCCCTGAAGCTTTCTTT | CASRLPGQVPEAFF
TRBD1 | - | TRBJ2-7 | TRBV6-2/TRBV6-3 | TGTGCCAGCAGTTGGCTGGCAGGGGGCGAGCAGTACTTC | CASSWLAGGEQYF
TRBD1 | medium-sized | TRBJ1-3 | TRBV6-1 | TGTGCCAGCAGTGAATGGTACGGGACAGCTGGAAACACCATATATTTT | CASSEWYGTAGNTIYF
TRBD2 | medium-sized | TRBJ2-1 | TRBV27 | TGTGCCAGCAGTTTACTCCCCGGGACTAGCGGGAGAGCGAATGAGCAGTTCTTC | CASSLLPGTSGRANEQFF
- | many | TRBJ2-5 | TRBV19 | TGTGCCAGTAGCTGGAGGGGTAGCGAGACCCAGTACTTC | CASSWRGSETQYF
TRBD1 | - | TRBJ1-4 | TRBV28 | TGTGCCAGCAGTTTTACTGGGACAGGTCAAAAACTGTTTTTT | CASSFTGTGQKLFF
- | few | TRBJ1-4 | TRBV6-1 | TGTGCCAGCAGTGGGGGGGGGTTGGGTGAAAAACTGTTTTTT | CASSGGGLGEKLFF
- | - | TRBJ2-2 | TRBV12-3/TRBV12-4 | TGTGCCAGCAGTCGGGACCGAGACACCGGGGAGCTGTTTTTT | CASSRDRDTGELFF
- | few | TRBJ2-7 | TRBV6-5 | TGTGCCAGCAGTTACTCGAGGAGTCGGGCAGTCCTCTACGAGCAGTACTTC | CASSYSRSRAVLYEQYF
- | - | TRBJ1-5 | TRBV28 | TGTGCCAGCAACAAAAGTTGGGAACCCCGTGAGCCCCAGCATTTT | CASNKSWEPREPQHF
TRBD1 | medium-sized | TRBJ1-1 | TRBV6-6 | TGTGCCAGCAGCCCCCGGGACAGGGACGGTCGGACAGCTTTCTTT | CASSPRDRDGRTAFF
- | - | TRBJ2-7 | TRBV28 | TGTGCCAGCAGTTTGCAGGGAAGCTCCTACGAGCAGTACTTC | CASSLQGSSYEQYF
- | - | TRBJ1-5 | TRBV19 | TGTGCCAGTAGTCTCCCCATTGGGGGCAATCAGCCCCAGCATTTT | CASSLPIGGNQPQHF
TRBD2 | few | TRBJ2-5 | TRBV7-9 | TGTGCCAGCGACGCCTATGAGGCTAGCGGACAAGAGACCCAGTACTTC | CASDAYEASGQETQYF
TRBD1 | - | TRBJ1-2 | TRBV12-3/TRBV12-4 | TGTGCCAGCAGTCGAACAGGGGAGTTCTATGGCTACACCTTC | CASSRTGEFYGYTF
- | medium-sized | TRBJ1-5 | TRBV6-2/TRBV6-3 | TGTGCCAGCACGGCGGGGGTCGAGAATCAGCCCCAGCATTTT | CASTAGVENQPQHF
- | - | TRBJ1-6 | TRBV20-1 | TGCAGTGCTATTCAGGGACGGACGAGCTCCTATAATTCACCCCTCCACTTT | CSAIQGRTSSYNSPLHF
- | - | TRBJ2-1 | TRBV20-1 | TGCAGTGCTAGGGCCACTAGGGTCTACAATGAGCAGTTCTTC | CSARATRVYNEQFF
TRBD2 | many | TRBJ2-3 | TRBV7-9 | TGTGCCAGCAGCATCGGACTAGCGGGGATAGGAGATACGCAGTATTTT | CASSIGLAGIGDTQYF
- | few | TRBJ1-5 | TRBV20-1 | TGCAGCGTGGGGGGCCAGAGCAATCAGCCCCAGCATTTT | CSVGGQSNQPQHF
- | many | TRBJ1-1 | TRBV12-3/TRBV12-4 | TGTGCCAGCAGCCTCATCGGTGGGAACACTGAAGCTTTCTTT | CASSLIGGNTEAFF
TRBD1 | many | TRBJ2-5 | TRBV6-5 | TGTGCCAGCAGGGACAGGGGCTGGGGGACCCAGTACTTC | CASRDRGWGTQYF
- | medium-sized | TRBJ2-2 | TRBV29-1 | TGCAGCGTACCCCCAACAGGGAACACCGGGGAGCTGTTTTTT | CSVPPTGNTGELFF
- | few | TRBJ1-2 | TRBV5-6 | TGTGCCAGCAGCTTGGGGTCTAGGGGAAGGGACTATGGCTACACCTTC | CASSLGSRGRDYGYTF
TRBD2 | medium-sized | TRBJ2-3 | TRBV27 | TGTGCCAGCAGAAGGACTAGCGGGTGGGCCACAGATACGCAGTATTTT | CASRRTSGWATDTQYF
TRBD1 | - | TRBJ1-4 | TRBV10-2 | TGCGCCAGCAGCGGGACAGGGCGGGAAAAACTGTTTTTT | CASSGTGREKLFF
- | - | TRBJ1-2 | TRBV7-4 | TGTGCCAGCAGCCCCGGCCGAGGACAGAGTTATGGCTACACCTTC | CASSPGRGQSYGYTF
- | medium-sized | TRBJ2-6 | TRBV7-9 | TGTGCCAGCAGCCCCCTTATGGCAGGGGACAATCCCTCTGGGGCCAACGTCCTGACTTTC | CASSPLMAGDNPSGANVLTF
- | medium-sized | TRBJ2-7 | TRBV6-5 | TGTGCCAGCAGTCCCCGGAGGGCAATTACCTACGAGCAGTACTTC | CASSPRRAITYEQYF
TRBD2 | medium-sized | TRBJ2-7 | TRBV19 | TGTGCCAGTAGCCCCCTCGGACTAGCGGGCTCCTACGAGCAGTACTTC | CASSPLGLAGSYEQYF
TRBD2 | few | TRBJ2-1 | TRBV11-2 | TGTGCCAGCAGCACGGGGGGAGAGCAGTTCTTC | CASSTGGEQFF
- | many | TRBJ1-6 | TRBV6-1 | TGTGCCAGCAGGCTACTACAGGATTCACCCCTCCACTTT | CASRLLQDSPLHF
- | - | TRBJ2-3 | TRBV20-1 | TGCAGTGCCCTGGTGATCACTAGCACAGATACGCAGTATTTT | CSALVITSTDTQYF